This entry lists 21 T cell receptor beta chains sequenced from one sample in a study of cytomegalovirus exposure and HLA in healthy donors. Researchers ran the PCR with 60 Vbeta and 13 Jbeta primers. Libraries were prepared by immunoSEQ multiplex PCR; TCRdb keeps only in-frame clonotypes and omits some of them. The sample carries approximately 100,000 clones, 75% recorded once. Sequencing was carried out using PBMCs. The receptors come from a man aged 50-60 years in good health and CMV-seronegative.

The gene calls are TRBV11-2 and TRBJ2-2, with 8 positions matching TRBD2. The V gene's germline CDR1 is SGHAT and CDR2 FQNNGV. This CDR3 is built from 19 residues. Trimming cost V 3 bases and J 0 bases; bases outside gene matches: 12. The CDR3, as DNA: TGTGCCAGCAGCTTGCGGGGTGTGGAAGCGGGGGCGAACACCGGGGAGCTGTTTTTT. Translating it yields CASSLRGVEAGANTGELFF. The full variable domain, completed using reference TRBV11-2 and TRBJ2-2, is EAGVAQSPRYKIIEKRQSVAFWCNPISGHATLYWYQQILGQGPKLLIQFQNNGVVDDSQLPKDRFSAERLKGVDSTLKIQPAKLEDSAVYLCASSLRGVEAGANTGELFFGEGSRLTVL.

The chain has TRBV6-1 and TRBJ1-1; 10 bases align to TRBD1. Germline values: CDR1 MNHNS, CDR2 SASEGT. V trimming: 6 bases; J trimming: 7 bases; junction bases outside the gene matches: 5. CDR3 size: 13 residues. CDR3 DNA sequence: TGTGCCAGCAGGGACCGGGACAGGGGTGAAGCTTTCTTT. It is translated as CASRDRDRGEAFF.

This chain connects TRBV30 to TRBJ2-5; 13 nucleotides agree with TRBD2. The closer fit of TRBJ2-7 to the DNA end suggests the J call may be wrong. Per germline, CDR1 GTSNPN and CDR2 SVGIG (reference sequence). CDR3 length equals 15 residues. CDR3 loop: CAWTTGLAGFYEQYF. Here the CDR3 DNA reads TGTGCCTGGACTACGGGACTAGCGGGATTTTACGAGCAGTACTTC.

J is TRBJ1-5 and V is TRBV19; TRBD1 aligns across 8 bases. Germline-derived CDR1 and CDR2 are LNHDA and SQIVND (reference sequence). Trimming removed 2 bases from V and 3 bases from J; junction bases left unmatched: 6. The CDR3 has 16 amino acids. Here the CDR3 reads CASSIMGTGDNQPQHF. Here the CDR3 DNA reads TGTGCCAGTAGTATAATGGGGACAGGAGACAATCAGCCCCAGCATTTT.

This chain links TRBV28 with TRBJ1-2, with a possible D match to TRBD1 (6 bases). Trimming left V 7 bases short and J 5 bases short, with 14 bases between. The V gene's germline CDR1 is MDHEN and CDR2 SYDVKM. This CDR3 contains 13 residues. The CDR3 DNA follows: TGTGCCAGCAAGATACAGGGAGATTATGGCTACACCTTC. This sequence encodes CASKIQGDYGYTF.

The table lists this clone with a count of one. The V gene is TRBV7-9, the J gene TRBJ2-1, with a tentative D call TRBD1 (6 bases). Germline V gene data show CDR1 as SEHNR and CDR2 as FQNEAQ (reference sequence). Trimming cost V 5 bases and J 9 bases, with 14 bases left between them. This CDR3 has 13 residues. The CDR3 nucleotides read TGTGCCAGCAGCGAATTACAGGGTAGTGAGCAGTTCTTC. Protein product: CASSELQGSEQFF.

The CDR3 nucleotides read TGTGCCAGCAGCCAGGAGGGACGGTATGAAAAACTGTTTTTT. Protein: CASSQEGRYEKLFF. V usage is TRBV6-5 and J usage is TRBJ1-4; D possibly corresponds to TRBD1 (5 bases). V was clipped by 6 bases and J by 6 bases, with 14 bases between them. Germline V gene data show CDR1 as MNHEY and CDR2 as SVGAGI. This CDR3 spans 14 amino acids.

The V and J genes are TRBV30 and TRBJ2-5, with TRBD2 identical over 12 bases. The trim removed 5 bases at V and 5 bases at J, leaving 9 bases unmatched. This CDR3 contains 15 residues. Germline V gene sequence: CDR1 GTSNPN, CDR2 SVGIG (reference sequence). CDR3 amino acids: CAWATSGGRTETQYF. CDR3 nucleotides: TGTGCCTGGGCGACTAGCGGGGGAAGGACGGAGACCCAGTACTTC.

V is TRBV2 and J is TRBJ2-3, with 7 positions matching TRBD1. In germline, CDR1 is SNHLY, CDR2 FYNNEI. The length of the CDR3 is 18 residues. V shed 6 bases and J 1 base; nucleotides not matched to a gene: 16. The CDR3 loop is CASRDVKQGRSGTDTQYF. In DNA, the CDR3 is TGTGCCAGCAGGGACGTTAAACAGGGGAGATCCGGCACAGATACGCAGTATTTT.

The rearrangement uses TRBV23-1 and TRBJ2-3; D gene uncertain. Being an ORF, TRBV23-1 has a function that is uncertain. CDR3 length equals 17 residues. Trimming left V 10 bases short and J 0 bases short, with 23 bases between. The CDR3 bases are TGCGCCATATTTGAGCTCCGACGGAGAGTTAGCACAGATACGCAGTATTTT. Translating gives CAIFELRRRVSTDTQYF.

The chain links TRBV29-1 to TRBJ2-7; 11 bases map to TRBD2. J lost 7 bases, V lost 4 bases, and 12 bases had no gene match. The CDR3 runs 15 residues. Germline lookup yields CDR1 SQVTM and CDR2 ANQGSEA. CDR3 bases: TGCAGCGTTGCCCACCTAGCGGGAGGCGCAAGTGAGCAGTACTTC. It translates to CSVAHLAGGASEQYF.

There are a few counts of this clone. V is TRBV2 and J is TRBJ2-2, with 7 bases fitting TRBD1. The germline CDR1 and CDR2 sequences are SNHLY and FYNNEI. The CDR3 is 14 amino acids. After removal of 4 bases from V and 6 bases from J, the junction contained 5 bases not matched to a gene. CDR3 in amino acids: CASSGQGVAGELFF. The CDR3 DNA sequence: TGTGCCAGCAGTGGACAGGGCGTCGCCGGGGAGCTGTTTTTT.

The V call is TRBV7-9, the J call TRBJ2-1, with D possibly TRBD2 on 6 matching bases. Germline V lookup: CDR1 SEHNR, CDR2 FQNEAQ (reference sequence). The CDR3 runs 14 residues. The V gene lost 5 bases and the J gene lost 2 bases, with 10 bases spanning the gap. CDR3 bases: TGTGCCAGCAGCCCCGGGACTGCCTACAATGAGCAGTTCTTC. Amino acid sequence: CASSPGTAYNEQFF.

This rearrangement joins TRBV18 to TRBJ1-5; 8 bases map to TRBD1. Germline loops: CDR1 KGHSH, CDR2 LQKENI. The CDR3 is 13 amino acids. After removal of 6 bases from V and 7 bases from J, the junction contained 5 bases not matched to a gene. CDR3 DNA: TGTGCCAGCTCCGACCAGGGGGCACAGCCCCAGCATTTT. Its translation is CASSDQGAQPQHF.

The genes are TRBV6-1 and TRBJ2-1; 7 bases are shared with TRBD2. Germline CDR1 and CDR2: MNHNS and SASEGT. The CDR3 runs to 16 residues. After removal of 4 bases from V and 5 bases from J, the junction contained 11 bases not matched to a gene. CDR3 nucleotides: TGTGCCAGCAGTGCCCTTACCGGGAGGCCCGACAATGAGCAGTTCTTC. Protein: CASSALTGRPDNEQFF.

The rearrangement links TRBV7-9 to TRBJ2-2; 9 bases are a match to TRBD1. The trim removed 5 bases at V and 4 bases at J, leaving 5 bases unmatched. From germline, CDR1 is SEHNR and CDR2 FQNEAQ (reference sequence). The CDR3 loop spans 15 amino acids. The CDR3 is CASSLRTGVTGELFF. The DNA of the CDR3 is TGTGCCAGCAGCCTACGGACAGGGGTCACCGGGGAGCTGTTTTTT.

J is TRBJ1-2 and V is TRBV7-9; D gene uncertain. CDR3 length equals 14 residues. The germline CDR1 and CDR2 sequences are SEHNR and FQNEAQ (reference sequence). The V gene lost 1 base and the J gene lost 5 bases, with 11 bases spanning the gap. CDR3 in amino acids: CASSLVSSVYGYTF. In nucleotides, the CDR3 is TGTGCCAGCAGCTTAGTGTCGTCAGTTTATGGCTACACCTTC. Combining the CDR3 with reference TRBV7-9 and TRBJ1-2 gives the whole variable domain DTGVSQNPRHKITKRGQNVTFRCDPISEHNRLYWYRQTLGQGPEFLTYFQNEAQLEKSRLLSDRFSAERPKGSFSTLEIQRTEQGDSAMYLCASSLVSSVYGYTFGSGTRLTVV.

This chain uses TRBV10-1 with TRBJ2-1, with TRBD2 as a possible D gene (5 bases). The CDR3 is 14 amino acids. Germline CDR1 and CDR2: WNHNN and SYGVQD (reference sequence). V gave up 6 bases and J gave up 6 bases, with 15 bases separating them. The CDR3 DNA reads as TGCGCCAGCAGCCCTGTCCTCCGGGGCAATGAGCAGTTCTTC. This sequence encodes CASSPVLRGNEQFF.

V usage is TRBV5-8 and J usage is TRBJ1-1; 9 bases line up with TRBD1. Germline lookup yields CDR1 SGHTS and CDR2 YDEGEE. CDR3 size: 16 residues. V was clipped by 0 bases and J by 2 bases; unmatched bases: 5. The CDR3 sequence: CASSLEGTGLNTEAFF. In nucleotides, the CDR3 is TGTGCCAGCAGCTTGGAGGGGACAGGGTTAAACACTGAAGCTTTCTTT.

The chain is built from TRBV19 and TRBJ2-5, with 7 bases aligning to TRBD2. The germline V gene encodes CDR1 LNHDA and CDR2 SQIVND (reference sequence). The CDR3 spans 15 residues. V shed 6 bases and J 13 bases; nucleotides not matched to a gene: 20. CDR3 nucleotides: TGTGCCAGTAGAAGCGGGGAGGCTCTCCACTATCCGCCGTACTTC. Amino acid sequence: CASRSGEALHYPPYF.

The chain is built from TRBV19 and TRBJ1-4; possible D gene TRBD1, 6 bases. The CDR3 sequence is 15 residues long. Germline V CDR1 and CDR2: LNHDA, SQIVND (reference sequence). Trimming left V 5 bases short and J 4 bases short, with 14 bases between. CDR3 in DNA: TGTGCCAGTAGTCTCCGACAGGCCTTTAATGAAAAACTGTTTTTT. Its protein product is CASSLRQAFNEKLFF.